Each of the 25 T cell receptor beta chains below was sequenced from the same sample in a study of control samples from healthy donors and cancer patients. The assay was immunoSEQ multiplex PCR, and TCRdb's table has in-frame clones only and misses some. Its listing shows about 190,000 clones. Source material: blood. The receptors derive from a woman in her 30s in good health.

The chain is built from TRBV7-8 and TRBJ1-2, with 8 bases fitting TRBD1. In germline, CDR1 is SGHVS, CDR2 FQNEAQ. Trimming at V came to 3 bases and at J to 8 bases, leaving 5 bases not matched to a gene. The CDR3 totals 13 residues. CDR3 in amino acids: CASSLDREEGYTF. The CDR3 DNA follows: TGTGCCAGCAGCTTGGACAGGGAGGAGGGCTACACCTTC.

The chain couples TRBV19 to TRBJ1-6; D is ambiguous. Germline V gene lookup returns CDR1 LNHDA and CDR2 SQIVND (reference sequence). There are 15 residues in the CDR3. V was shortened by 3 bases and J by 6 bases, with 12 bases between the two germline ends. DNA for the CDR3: TGTGCCAGTAGTATTCGGTCTCCACCTAATTCACCCCTCCACTTT. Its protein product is CASSIRSPPNSPLHF.

The CDR3 bases are TGTGCCAGCAGTCCATACAGGGGGGTCGCGAACACCGGGGAGCTGTTTTTT. Its protein product is CASSPYRGVANTGELFF. This chain joins TRBV5-8 and TRBJ2-2; 8 nucleotides line up with TRBD1. Trimming at V came to 5 bases and at J to 0 bases, leaving 9 bases not matched to a gene. This CDR3 is 17 amino acids long. From germline, CDR1 is SGHTS and CDR2 YDEGEE.

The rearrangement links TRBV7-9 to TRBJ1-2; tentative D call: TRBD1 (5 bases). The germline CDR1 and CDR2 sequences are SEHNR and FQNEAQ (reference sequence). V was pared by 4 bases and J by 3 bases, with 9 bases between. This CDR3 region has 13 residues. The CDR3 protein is CASSYGTDYGYTF. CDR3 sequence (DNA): TGTGCCAGCAGCTACGGGACTGACTATGGCTACACCTTC.

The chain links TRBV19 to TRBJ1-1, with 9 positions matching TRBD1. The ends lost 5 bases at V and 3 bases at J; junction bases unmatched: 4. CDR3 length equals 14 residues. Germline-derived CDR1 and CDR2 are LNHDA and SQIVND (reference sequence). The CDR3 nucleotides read TGTGCCAGTAGTGACGGGACAGGGTACACTGAAGCTTTCTTT. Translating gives CASSDGTGYTEAFF.

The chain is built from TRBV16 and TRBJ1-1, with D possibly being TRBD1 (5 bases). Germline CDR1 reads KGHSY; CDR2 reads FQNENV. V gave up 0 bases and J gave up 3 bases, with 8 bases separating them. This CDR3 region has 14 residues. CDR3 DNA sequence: TGTGCCAGCAGCCAATCCGGCAGGGACACTGAAGCTTTCTTT. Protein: CASSQSGRDTEAFF.

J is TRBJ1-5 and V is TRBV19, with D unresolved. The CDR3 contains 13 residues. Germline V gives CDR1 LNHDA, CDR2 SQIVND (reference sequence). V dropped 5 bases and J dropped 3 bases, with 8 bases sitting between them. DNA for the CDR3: TGTGCCAGTAGTGAGGGTTCCAATCAGCCCCAGCATTTT. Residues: CASSEGSNQPQHF.

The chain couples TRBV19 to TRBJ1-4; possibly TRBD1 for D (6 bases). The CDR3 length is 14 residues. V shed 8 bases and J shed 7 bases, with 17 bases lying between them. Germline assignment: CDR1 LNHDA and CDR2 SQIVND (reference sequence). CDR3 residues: CASGRTALGEKLFF. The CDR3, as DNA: TGTGCCAGTGGGAGGACAGCCCTAGGTGAAAAACTGTTTTTT.

CDR3 DNA: TGTGCCAGCAGCCAAGTATCGACAGATTACTATGGCTACACCTTC. Residues: CASSQVSTDYYGYTF. The chain uses TRBV4-2 and TRBJ1-2; a possible D gene is TRBD1 (5 bases). Germline V gene sequence: CDR1 LGHNA, CDR2 YNFKEQ. The CDR3 length is 15 residues. V shed 1 base and J shed 3 bases, with 12 bases lying between them.

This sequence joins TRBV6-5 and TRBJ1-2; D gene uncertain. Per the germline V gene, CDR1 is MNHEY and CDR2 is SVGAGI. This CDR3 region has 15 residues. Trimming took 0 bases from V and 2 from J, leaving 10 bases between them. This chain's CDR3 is CASSYSGRNNYGYTF. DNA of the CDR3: TGTGCCAGCAGTTACTCCGGACGGAACAACTATGGCTACACCTTC.

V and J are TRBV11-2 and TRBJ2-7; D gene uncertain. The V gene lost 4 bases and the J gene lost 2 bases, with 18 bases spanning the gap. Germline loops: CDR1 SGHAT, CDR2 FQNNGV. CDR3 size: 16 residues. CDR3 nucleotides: TGTGCCAGCAGCTCCCTTGGAAGCAGGAGCCCCTACGAGCAGTACTTC. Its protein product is CASSSLGSRSPYEQYF.

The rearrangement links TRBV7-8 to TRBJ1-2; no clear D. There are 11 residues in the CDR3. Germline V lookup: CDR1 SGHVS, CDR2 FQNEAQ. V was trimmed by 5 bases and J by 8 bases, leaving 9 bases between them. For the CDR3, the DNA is TGTGCCAGCAGCAACGGTGGCGGCTACACCTTC. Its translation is CASSNGGGYTF.

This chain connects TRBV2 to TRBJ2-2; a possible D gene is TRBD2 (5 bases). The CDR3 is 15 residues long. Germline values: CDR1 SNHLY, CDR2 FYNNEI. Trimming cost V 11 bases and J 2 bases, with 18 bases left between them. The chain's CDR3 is CAAAEGSVNTGELFF. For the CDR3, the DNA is TGTGCCGCTGCCGAGGGCAGTGTTAACACCGGGGAGCTGTTTTTT.

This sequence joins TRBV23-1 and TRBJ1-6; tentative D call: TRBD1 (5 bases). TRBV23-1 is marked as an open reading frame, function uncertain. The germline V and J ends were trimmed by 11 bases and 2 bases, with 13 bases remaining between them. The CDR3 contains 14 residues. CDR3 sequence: CARSPGPYNSPLHF. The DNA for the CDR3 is TGCGCCCGGTCGCCGGGACCCTATAATTCACCCCTCCACTTT.

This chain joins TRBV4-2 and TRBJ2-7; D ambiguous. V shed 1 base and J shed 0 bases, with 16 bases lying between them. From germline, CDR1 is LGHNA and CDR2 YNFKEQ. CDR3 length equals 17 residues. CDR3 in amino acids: CASSQVKETKSSYEQYF. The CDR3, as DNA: TGTGCCAGCAGCCAAGTAAAGGAGACCAAGAGCTCCTACGAGCAGTACTTC.

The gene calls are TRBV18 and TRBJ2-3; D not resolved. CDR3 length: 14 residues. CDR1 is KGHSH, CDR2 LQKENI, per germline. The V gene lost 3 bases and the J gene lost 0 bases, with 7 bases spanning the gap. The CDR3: CASSPSGSTDTQYF. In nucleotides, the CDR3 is TGTGCCAGCTCACCTAGTGGAAGCACAGATACGCAGTATTTT.

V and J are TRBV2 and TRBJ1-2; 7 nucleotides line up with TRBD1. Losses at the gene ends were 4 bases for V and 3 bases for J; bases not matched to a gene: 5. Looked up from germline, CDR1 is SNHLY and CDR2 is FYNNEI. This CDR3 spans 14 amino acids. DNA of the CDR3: TGTGCCAGCAGTGCCCTAGACAGGGACTATGGCTACACCTTC. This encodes CASSALDRDYGYTF.

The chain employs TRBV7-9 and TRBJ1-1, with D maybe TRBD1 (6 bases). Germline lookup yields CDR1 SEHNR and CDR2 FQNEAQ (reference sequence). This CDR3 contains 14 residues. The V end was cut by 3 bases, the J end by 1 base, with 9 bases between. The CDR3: CASSFGQKNTEAFF. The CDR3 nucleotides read TGTGCCAGCAGCTTTGGACAGAAGAACACTGAAGCTTTCTTT.

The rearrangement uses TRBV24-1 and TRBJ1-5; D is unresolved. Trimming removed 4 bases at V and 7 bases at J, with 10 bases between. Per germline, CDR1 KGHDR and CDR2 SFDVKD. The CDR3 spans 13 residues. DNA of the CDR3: TGTGCCACCAGTGAGACAAACGGGCAGCCCCAGCATTTT. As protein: CATSETNGQPQHF.

CDR3 nucleotides: TGTGCCATCAGTGGACAGGGGTCTGGCTACACCTTC. Protein: CAISGQGSGYTF. The J gene is TRBJ1-2, the V gene TRBV10-3; 8 nucleotides agree with TRBD1. Germline V gene lookup returns CDR1 ENHRY and CDR2 SYGVKD. Trimming cost V 4 bases and J 7 bases; bases outside gene matches: 2. This CDR3 contains 12 residues.

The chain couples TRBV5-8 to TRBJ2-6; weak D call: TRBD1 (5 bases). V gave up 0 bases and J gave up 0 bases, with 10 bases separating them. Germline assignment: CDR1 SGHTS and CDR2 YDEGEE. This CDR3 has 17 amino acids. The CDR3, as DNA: TGTGCCAGCAGCTTGGGGACACAGAGCTCTGGGGCCAACGTCCTGACTTTC. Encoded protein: CASSLGTQSSGANVLTF.

CDR3 nucleotides: TGTGCCAGCAGTAGGGGGCGCACAGATACGCAGTATTTT. Protein sequence: CASSRGRTDTQYF. The chain carries TRBV25-1 and TRBJ2-3; the match to TRBD1 covers 7 bases. V shed 5 bases and J 1 base; nucleotides not matched to a gene: 0. This CDR3 is 13 amino acids long. Per germline, CDR1 MGHDK and CDR2 SYGVNS.

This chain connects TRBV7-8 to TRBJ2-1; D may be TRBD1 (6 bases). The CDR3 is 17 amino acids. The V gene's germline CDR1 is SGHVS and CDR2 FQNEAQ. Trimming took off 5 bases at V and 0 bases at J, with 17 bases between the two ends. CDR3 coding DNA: TGTGCCAGCAGCCACGGACAGTTCCCGAGCTCCTACAATGAGCAGTTCTTC. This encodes CASSHGQFPSSYNEQFF.

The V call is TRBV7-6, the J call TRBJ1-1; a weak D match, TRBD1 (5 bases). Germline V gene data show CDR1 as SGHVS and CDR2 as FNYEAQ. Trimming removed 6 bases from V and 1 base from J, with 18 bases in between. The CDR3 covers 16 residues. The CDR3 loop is CASRDLGVLGNTEAFF. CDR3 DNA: TGTGCCAGCAGAGATCTAGGGGTTTTGGGGAACACTGAAGCTTTCTTT. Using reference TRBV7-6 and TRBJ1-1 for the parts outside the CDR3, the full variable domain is GAGVSQSPRYKVTKRGQDVALRCDPISGHVSLYWYRQALGQGPEFLTYFNYEAQQDKSGLPNDRFSAERPEGSISTLTIQRTEQRDSAMYRCASRDLGVLGNTEAFFGQGTRLTVV.

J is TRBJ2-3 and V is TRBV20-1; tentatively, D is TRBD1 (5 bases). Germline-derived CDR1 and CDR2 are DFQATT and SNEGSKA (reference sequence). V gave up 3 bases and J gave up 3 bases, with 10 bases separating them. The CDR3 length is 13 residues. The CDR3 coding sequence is TGCAGTGCTAGTGACAGATTTACAGATACGCAGTATTTT. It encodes CSASDRFTDTQYF.